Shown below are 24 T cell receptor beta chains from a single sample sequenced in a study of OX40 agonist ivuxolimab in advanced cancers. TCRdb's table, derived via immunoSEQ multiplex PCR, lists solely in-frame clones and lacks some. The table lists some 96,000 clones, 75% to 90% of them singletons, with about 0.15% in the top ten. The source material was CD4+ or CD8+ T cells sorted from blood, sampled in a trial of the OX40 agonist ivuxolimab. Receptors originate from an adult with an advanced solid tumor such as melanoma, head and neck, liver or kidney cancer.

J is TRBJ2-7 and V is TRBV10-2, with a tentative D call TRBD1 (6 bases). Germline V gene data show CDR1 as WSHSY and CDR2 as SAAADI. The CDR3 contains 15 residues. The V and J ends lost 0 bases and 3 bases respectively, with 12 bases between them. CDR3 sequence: CASSESIWDNYEQYF. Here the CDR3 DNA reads TGCGCCAGCAGTGAGTCGATCTGGGACAACTACGAGCAGTACTTC.

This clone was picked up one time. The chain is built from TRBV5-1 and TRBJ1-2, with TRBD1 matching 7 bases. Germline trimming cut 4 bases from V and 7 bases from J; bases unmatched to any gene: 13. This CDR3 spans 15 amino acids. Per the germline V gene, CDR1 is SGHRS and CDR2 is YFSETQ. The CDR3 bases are TGCGCCAGCAGCACGCCACAGGGGTCTTCTTCTGGCTACACCTTC. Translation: CASSTPQGSSSGYTF.

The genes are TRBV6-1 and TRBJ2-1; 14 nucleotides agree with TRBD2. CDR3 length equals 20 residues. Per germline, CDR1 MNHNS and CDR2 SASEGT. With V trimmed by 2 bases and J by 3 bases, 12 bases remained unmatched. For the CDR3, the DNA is TGTGCCAGCAGTGAACGAAAGCAGGGACTAGCGGGAGCGGTCTACAATGAGCAGTTCTTC. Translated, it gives CASSERKQGLAGAVYNEQFF.

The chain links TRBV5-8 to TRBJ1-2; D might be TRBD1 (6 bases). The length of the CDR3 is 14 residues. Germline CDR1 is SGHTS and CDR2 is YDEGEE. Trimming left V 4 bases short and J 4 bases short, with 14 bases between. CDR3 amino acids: CASSPDRKTYGYTF. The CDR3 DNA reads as TGTGCCAGCAGCCCGGACAGAAAAACCTATGGCTACACCTTC.

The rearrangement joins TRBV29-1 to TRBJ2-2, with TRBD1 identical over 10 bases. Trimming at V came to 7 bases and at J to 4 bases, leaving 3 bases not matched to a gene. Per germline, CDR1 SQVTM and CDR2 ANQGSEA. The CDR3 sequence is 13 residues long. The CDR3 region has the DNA TGCAGCGCCAGGACAGGGGGCACCGGGGAGCTGTTTTTT. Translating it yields CSARTGGTGELFF.

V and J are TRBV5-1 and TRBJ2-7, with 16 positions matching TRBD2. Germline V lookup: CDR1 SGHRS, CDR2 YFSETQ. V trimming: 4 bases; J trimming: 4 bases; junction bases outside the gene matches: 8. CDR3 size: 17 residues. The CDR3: CASSPGLAGGPRYEQYF. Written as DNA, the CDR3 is TGCGCCAGCAGCCCGGGACTAGCGGGAGGGCCAAGGTACGAGCAGTACTTC. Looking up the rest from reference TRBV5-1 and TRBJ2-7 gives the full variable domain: KAGVTQTPRYLIKTRGQQVTLSCSPISGHRSVSWYQQTPGQGLQFLFEYFSETQRNKGNFPGRFSGRQFSNSRSEMNVSTLELGDSALYLCASSPGLAGGPRYEQYFGPGTRLTVT.

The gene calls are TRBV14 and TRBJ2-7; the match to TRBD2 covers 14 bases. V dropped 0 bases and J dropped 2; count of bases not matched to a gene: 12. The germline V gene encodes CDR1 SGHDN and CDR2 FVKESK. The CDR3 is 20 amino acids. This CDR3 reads CASSQDFAGTSGRITYEQYF. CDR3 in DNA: TGTGCCAGCAGCCAAGATTTCGCCGGGACTAGCGGGAGAATTACCTACGAGCAGTACTTC.

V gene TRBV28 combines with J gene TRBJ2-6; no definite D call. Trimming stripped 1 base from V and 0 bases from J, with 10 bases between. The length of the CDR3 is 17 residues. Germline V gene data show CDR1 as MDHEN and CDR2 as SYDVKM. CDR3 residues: CASSLLGVSSGANVLTF. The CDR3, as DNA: TGTGCCAGCAGTTTATTGGGTGTCAGCTCTGGGGCCAACGTCCTGACTTTC.

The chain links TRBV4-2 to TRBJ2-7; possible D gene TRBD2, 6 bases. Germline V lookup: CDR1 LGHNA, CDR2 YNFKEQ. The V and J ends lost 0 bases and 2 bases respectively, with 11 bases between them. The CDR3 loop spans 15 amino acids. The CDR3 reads CASSQDGGTPYEQYF. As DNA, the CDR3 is TGTGCCAGCAGCCAAGATGGCGGGACGCCCTACGAGCAGTACTTC.

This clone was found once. The CDR3, as DNA: TGCAGCGTTGACCTGTATACCACAGATACGCAGTATTTT. This sequence encodes CSVDLYTTDTQYF. The chain uses TRBV29-1 and TRBJ2-3; D ambiguous. V lost 3 bases to trimming and J lost 2 bases, with 9 bases between them. CDR1 and CDR2 from the germline V gene are SQVTM and ANQGSEA. The CDR3 runs to 13 residues.

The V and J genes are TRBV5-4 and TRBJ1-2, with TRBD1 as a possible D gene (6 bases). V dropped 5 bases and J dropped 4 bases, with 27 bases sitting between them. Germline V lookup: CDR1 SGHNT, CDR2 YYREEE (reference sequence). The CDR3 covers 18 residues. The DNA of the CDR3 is TGTGCCAGCAGTCCTCGTGGGGGACACACCGGTGGGGGCTATGGCTACACCTTC. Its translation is CASSPRGGHTGGGYGYTF.

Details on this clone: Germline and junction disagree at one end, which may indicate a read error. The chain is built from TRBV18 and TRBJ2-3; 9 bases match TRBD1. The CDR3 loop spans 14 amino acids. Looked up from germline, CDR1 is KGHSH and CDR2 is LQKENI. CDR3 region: CASSPQGAPDTQYF. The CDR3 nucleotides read TGTGCCAGCTCCCCACAGGGGGCGCCGGATACGCAGTATTTT.

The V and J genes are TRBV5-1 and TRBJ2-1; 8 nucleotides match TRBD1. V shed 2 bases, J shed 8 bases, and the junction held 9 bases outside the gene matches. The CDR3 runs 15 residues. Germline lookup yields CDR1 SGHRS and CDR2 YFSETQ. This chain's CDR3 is CASSLRQGLLYEQFF. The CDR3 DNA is TGCGCCAGCAGCTTAAGACAGGGGCTGCTCTATGAGCAGTTCTTC.

The CDR3 protein is CASSYGAGGSTDTQYF. In DNA form, the CDR3 reads TGTGCCAGCAGTTACGGTGCGGGAGGAAGTACAGATACGCAGTATTTT. The J gene is TRBJ2-3, the V gene TRBV6-6; TRBD2 agrees at 8 bases. CDR1 is MNHNY, CDR2 SVGAGI, per germline (reference sequence). The junction had 7 bases not matched to a gene; V was cut back by 2 bases and J by 3 bases. The CDR3 runs 16 residues.

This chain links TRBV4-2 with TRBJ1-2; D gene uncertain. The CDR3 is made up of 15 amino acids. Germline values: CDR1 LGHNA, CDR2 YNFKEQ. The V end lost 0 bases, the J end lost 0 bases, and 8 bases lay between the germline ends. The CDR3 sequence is CASSQDLRANYGYTF. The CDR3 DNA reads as TGTGCCAGCAGCCAAGATCTCAGAGCTAACTATGGCTACACCTTC.

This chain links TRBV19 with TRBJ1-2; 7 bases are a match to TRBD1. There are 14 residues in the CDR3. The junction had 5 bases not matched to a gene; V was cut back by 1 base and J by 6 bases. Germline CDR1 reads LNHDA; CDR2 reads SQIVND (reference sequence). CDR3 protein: CASSIGDRDHGYTF. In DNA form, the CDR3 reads TGTGCCAGTAGTATAGGCGACAGGGACCATGGCTACACCTTC.

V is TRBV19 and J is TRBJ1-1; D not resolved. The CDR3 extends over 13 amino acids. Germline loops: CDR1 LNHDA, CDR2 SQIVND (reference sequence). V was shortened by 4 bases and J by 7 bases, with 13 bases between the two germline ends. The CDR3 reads CASSTNGRGEAFF. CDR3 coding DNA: TGTGCCAGTAGTACCAATGGACGGGGTGAAGCTTTCTTT.

The CDR3 here is CASSAGQGNQPQHF. The CDR3 DNA sequence: TGCGCCAGCAGCGCGGGACAGGGAAATCAGCCCCAGCATTTT. V gene TRBV5-1 combines with J gene TRBJ1-5; 9 bases agree with TRBD1. The V and J ends lost 4 bases and 4 bases, in that order; junction bases with no gene match: 3. This CDR3 region has 14 residues. Looked up from germline, CDR1 is SGHRS and CDR2 is YFSETQ. Full variable domain (outside the CDR3, taken from reference TRBV5-1 and TRBJ1-5): KAGVTQTPRYLIKTRGQQVTLSCSPISGHRSVSWYQQTPGQGLQFLFEYFSETQRNKGNFPGRFSGRQFSNSRSEMNVSTLELGDSALYLCASSAGQGNQPQHFGDGTRLSIL.

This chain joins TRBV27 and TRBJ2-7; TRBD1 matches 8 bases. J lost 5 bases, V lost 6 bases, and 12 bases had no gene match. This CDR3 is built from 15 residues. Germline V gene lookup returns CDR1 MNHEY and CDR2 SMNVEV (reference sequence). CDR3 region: CASRRSGTGLHEQYF. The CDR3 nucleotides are TGTGCCAGCAGACGCTCCGGGACAGGCTTACACGAGCAGTACTTC.

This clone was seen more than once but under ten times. The CDR3 region is CASSPDRGSYNEQFF. The CDR3 DNA sequence: TGCGCCAGCAGCCCAGACAGGGGCTCCTACAATGAGCAGTTCTTC. The rearrangement joins TRBV4-1 to TRBJ2-1, with 8 bases that match TRBD1. The CDR3 length is 15 residues. J gave up 0 bases and V 4 bases, and 2 bases lay outside the gene matches. Germline CDR1 reads MGHRA; CDR2 reads YSYEKL.

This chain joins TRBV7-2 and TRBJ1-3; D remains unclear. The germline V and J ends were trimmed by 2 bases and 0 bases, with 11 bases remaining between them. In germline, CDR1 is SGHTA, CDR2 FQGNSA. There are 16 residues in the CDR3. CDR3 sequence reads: CASSLKLQTSGNTIYF. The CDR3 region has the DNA TGTGCCAGCAGCTTAAAGCTACAGACCTCTGGAAACACCATATATTTT.

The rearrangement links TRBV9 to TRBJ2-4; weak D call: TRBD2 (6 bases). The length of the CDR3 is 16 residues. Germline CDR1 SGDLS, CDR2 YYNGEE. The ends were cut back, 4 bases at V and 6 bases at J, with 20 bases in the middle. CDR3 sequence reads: CASSPRENLPLNIQYF. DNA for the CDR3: TGTGCCAGCAGCCCCCGGGAGAATCTTCCCTTAAACATTCAGTACTTC.

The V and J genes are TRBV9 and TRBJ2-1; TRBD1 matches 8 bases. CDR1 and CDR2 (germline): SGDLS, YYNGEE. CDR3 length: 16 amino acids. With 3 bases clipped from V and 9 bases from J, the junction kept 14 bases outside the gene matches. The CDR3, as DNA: TGTGCCAGCAGCGAGCAGACAGGGGCCTTAAGGGGTGAGCAGTTCTTC. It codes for CASSEQTGALRGEQFF.

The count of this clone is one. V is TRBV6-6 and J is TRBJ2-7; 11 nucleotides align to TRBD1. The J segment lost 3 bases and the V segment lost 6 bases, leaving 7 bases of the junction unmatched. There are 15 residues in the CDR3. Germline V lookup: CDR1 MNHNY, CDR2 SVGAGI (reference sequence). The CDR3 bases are TGTGCCAGCAGCTACGGACAGGGGGCGGACTACGAGCAGTACTTC. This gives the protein CASSYGQGADYEQYF.